A single T cell receptor (beta chain) is shown here with its context. V was trimmed by 5 bases and J by 2 bases, leaving 9 bases between them. CDR1 and CDR2 (germline): SGHNT, YENEEA. The CDR3 runs to 13 residues. The sample is drawn from a study of control samples from healthy donors and cancer patients. The table came from immunoSEQ multiplex PCR; TCRdb's copy has only in-frame clones and leaves some out. The repertoire holds more than 100,000 clones, with 75% to 90% as singletons. The chain is built from TRBV11-3 and TRBJ1-2; D remains unclear. This TCR came from a man aged 55 to 70 with lung cancer. The sample consisted of PBMCs. Here the CDR3 DNA reads TGTGCCAGCAGCCCGCTTGGGAACTATGGCTACACCTTC. Its protein is CASSPLGNYGYTF.